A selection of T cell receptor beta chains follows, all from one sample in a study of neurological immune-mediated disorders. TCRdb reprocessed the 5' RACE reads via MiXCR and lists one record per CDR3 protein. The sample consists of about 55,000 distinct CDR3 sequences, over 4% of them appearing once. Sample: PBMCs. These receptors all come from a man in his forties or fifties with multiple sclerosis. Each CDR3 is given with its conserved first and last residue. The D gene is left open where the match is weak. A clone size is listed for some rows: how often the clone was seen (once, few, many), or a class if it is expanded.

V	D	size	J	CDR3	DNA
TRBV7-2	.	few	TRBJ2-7	CASRTGYEQYF	TGTGCCAGCAGAACAGGGTACGAGCAGTACTTC
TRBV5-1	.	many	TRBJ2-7	CASSLRQVGNYEQYF	TGCGCCAGCAGCCTCCGACAGGTCGGAAACTACGAGCAGTACTTC
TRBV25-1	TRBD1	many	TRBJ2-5	CASSESGGRKTQYF	TGTGCCAGCAGTGAATCAGGGGGCAGGAAGACCCAGTACTTC
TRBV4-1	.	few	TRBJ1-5	CASSQEAREGQPQHF	TGCGCCAGCAGCCAAGAGGCCAGGGAGGGGCAGCCCCAGCATTTT
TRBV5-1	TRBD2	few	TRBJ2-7	CASGRLAGDQEQYF	TGCGCCAGCGGTAGACTAGCGGGAGACCAAGAGCAGTACTTC
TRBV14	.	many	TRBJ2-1	CASSHEVGDHEQFF	TGTGCCAGCAGCCATGAGGTCGGGGATCATGAGCAGTTCTTC
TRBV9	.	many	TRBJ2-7	CASSAASSAGIHEQYF	TGTGCCAGCAGCGCCGCAAGCTCTGCGGGAATACACGAGCAGTACTTC
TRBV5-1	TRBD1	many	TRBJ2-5	CASSLGRTGETQYF	TGCGCCAGCAGCTTAGGCAGGACAGGGGAGACCCAGTACTTC
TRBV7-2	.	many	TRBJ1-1	CASSSRWGGTEAFF	TGTGCCAGCAGCTCAAGGTGGGGCGGCACTGAAGCTTTCTTT
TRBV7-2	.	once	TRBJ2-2	CASSLRLGGPGELFF	TGTGCCAGCAGCTTACGACTTGGGGGGCCCGGGGAGCTGTTTTTT
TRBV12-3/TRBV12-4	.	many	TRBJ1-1	CASNHPGGRSEAFF	TGTGCCAGCAACCACCCCGGAGGGAGGTCTGAAGCTTTCTTT
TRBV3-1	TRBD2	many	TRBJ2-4	CASSQGSGGDIQYF	TGTGCCAGCAGCCAAGGTAGCGGGGGGGACATTCAGTACTTC
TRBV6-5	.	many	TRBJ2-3	CASSLQSTDTQYF	TGTGCCAGCAGCCTCCAGAGCACAGATACGCAGTATTTT
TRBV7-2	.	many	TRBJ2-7	CASSLGVAGAPVYF	TGTGCCAGCAGCTTAGGGGTGGCGGGGGCCCCGGTGTACTTC
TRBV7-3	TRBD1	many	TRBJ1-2	CASSRGQGGGYTF	TGTGCCAGCAGCAGGGGACAGGGGGGAGGCTACACCTTC
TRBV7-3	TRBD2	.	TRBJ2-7	CASSLNSGGYEQYF	TGTGCCAGCAGCTTAAATAGCGGGGGTTACGAGCAGTACTTC
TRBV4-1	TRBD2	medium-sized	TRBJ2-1	CASSLHSQRGAYNEQFF	TGCGCCAGCAGCCTCCATTCGCAGCGGGGGGCTTACAATGAGCAGTTCTTC
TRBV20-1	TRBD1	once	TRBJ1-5	CSATGEFTFNQPQHF	TGCAGTGCGACAGGGGAATTCACCTTCAATCAGCCCCAGCATTTT